This T cell receptor beta chain appears in the sequencing data of a study of shared clonotypes between healthy human individuals. Findings of the study overall: Some naive CD4 clonotypes, 5% to 5.5%, turned up in common across several donors. Generation probability values for non-shared clonotypes were lower than those for clonotypes shared by all four donors. Memory subsets had estimated richness that was generally smaller than that of naive subsets. For sorted subsets, rarefaction showed incomplete sequencing despite large depth.

Libraries were prepared by immunoSEQ multiplex PCR; TCRdb keeps only in-frame clonotypes and omits some of them. The table records approximately 92,000 clones, approximately 63% of them present only once. Trimming cost V 2 bases and J 5 bases, with 13 bases left between them. Germline CDR1 SEHNR, CDR2 FQNEAQ (reference sequence). The CDR3 runs to 15 residues. As regards this clone: The antigen remains unidentified.

J is TRBJ2-1 and V is TRBV7-9; D remains ambiguous. The sequenced sample consisted of memory CD8+ T cells sorted from blood. Subset specified: CD45RO+ cells pooled with CCR7-negative TemRA cells. This sequence was found in a man between 25 and 39 years old in good health. CDR3 region: CASSLWLARNNEQFF. CDR3 bases: TGTGCCAGCAGCTTATGGTTAGCTAGAAACAATGAGCAGTTCTTC.